A selection of T cell receptor beta chains follows, all from one sample in a study of blood T cell repertoires in COVID-19. Sequenced by immunoSEQ multiplex PCR; TCRdb stores in-frame clones only, minus some. The sample has approximately 210,000 clones, 92% seen once. Sequencing used peripheral blood. Receptors were obtained from a man aged 30 to 45 with acute or convalescent COVID-19. CDR3s include the opening cysteine and the closing phenylalanine or tryptophan. The order of the fields is CDR3 DNA, CDR3 protein, J gene, V gene, clone size, D gene. A D gene is named only where the DNA matches it firmly. Some rows have no size entry. The others give once, few or many, or a class for an expanded clone.

CDR3 DNA: TGTGCCAGCAGCTTGCCGGGTCTCGAGAACACTGAAGCTTTCTTT
CDR3 protein: CASSLPGLENTEAFF
J gene: TRBJ1-1
V gene: TRBV5-4
clone size: -
D gene: -

CDR3 DNA: TGTGCCAGCTCACCTATCCGGTTAGACAGGGCTGAAGCTTTCTTT
CDR3 protein: CASSPIRLDRAEAFF
J gene: TRBJ1-1
V gene: TRBV18
clone size: -
D gene: TRBD1

CDR3 DNA: TGTGCCAGCTCACCCATGACAGGGAGCTACACTGAAGCTTTCTTT
CDR3 protein: CASSPMTGSYTEAFF
J gene: TRBJ1-1
V gene: TRBV18
clone size: -
D gene: TRBD1

CDR3 DNA: TGTGCCAGTAGTAATCGGGCAACAGGGGGCCAATCGGCCGAGCAGTACTTC
CDR3 protein: CASSNRATGGQSAEQYF
J gene: TRBJ2-7
V gene: TRBV19
clone size: -
D gene: TRBD1

CDR3 DNA: TGTGCCAGCAGTCTCCCCGGACAGGGTTATCTCGAGCAGTACTTC
CDR3 protein: CASSLPGQGYLEQYF
J gene: TRBJ2-7
V gene: TRBV28
clone size: -
D gene: TRBD1

CDR3 DNA: TGTGCCAGTAGTATGATGGGGGCCCTAAACACTGAAGCTTTCTTT
CDR3 protein: CASSMMGALNTEAFF
J gene: TRBJ1-1
V gene: TRBV19
clone size: -
D gene: -

CDR3 DNA: TGTGCCAGCAGCTTGGGGGCACACCCGGTCGATGGCTACACCTTC
CDR3 protein: CASSLGAHPVDGYTF
J gene: TRBJ1-2
V gene: TRBV5-4
clone size: -
D gene: -

CDR3 DNA: TGCGCCAGCAGCTTGAGCGGGGAATCGGAAAAACTGTTTTTT
CDR3 protein: CASSLSGESEKLFF
J gene: TRBJ1-4
V gene: TRBV5-1
clone size: -
D gene: -

CDR3 DNA: TGCGCCAGCAGCTCTACGACTAGCGGCGGGGCCTACAATGAGCAGTTCTTC
CDR3 protein: CASSSTTSGGAYNEQFF
J gene: TRBJ2-1
V gene: TRBV5-1
clone size: once
D gene: TRBD2

CDR3 DNA: TGTGCCAGCAGCCAAGGGACAGGTCCGTCAGATACGCAGTATTTT
CDR3 protein: CASSQGTGPSDTQYF
J gene: TRBJ2-3
V gene: TRBV3-1/TRBV3-2
clone size: -
D gene: TRBD1

CDR3 DNA: TGTGCCAGTAGTATCCTTTCGGGGAAAGATACGCAGTATTTT
CDR3 protein: CASSILSGKDTQYF
J gene: TRBJ2-3
V gene: TRBV19
clone size: -
D gene: -

CDR3 DNA: TGTGCCAGCAACCGGGGGGGGGAGCAGTACTTC
CDR3 protein: CASNRGGEQYF
J gene: TRBJ2-7
V gene: TRBV27
clone size: -
D gene: TRBD2

CDR3 DNA: TGTGCCAGCAGCCATGGGACTAGATCGTCAGATACGCAGTATTTT
CDR3 protein: CASSHGTRSSDTQYF
J gene: TRBJ2-3
V gene: TRBV4-2
clone size: -
D gene: TRBD2